The source of this TCR beta chain is a study of CD8+CD57+ T cells in acquired aplastic anemia. At the level of the study: Across the sorted CD4+ and CD8+ cells, DNA amounts averaged roughly 3 ug.

Germline values: CDR1 SQVTM, CDR2 ANQGSEA. The V and J ends lost 3 bases and 3 bases respectively, with 12 bases between them. The CDR3 runs to 13 residues. Genomic DNA served as template for TCR beta VDJ and CDR3 profiling. Via MiXCR, TCRdb re-called the reads, giving one row per CDR3 protein. The repertoire holds roughly 290,000 distinct CDR3 sequences, 56% seen once, with approximately 1.2% in the top ten. In patients chosen for sequencing, flow cytometry had shown CD8+CD57+ cell expansion. Each patient had severe acquired aplastic anemia. None of the patients had been given any therapy when their blood was sampled. This clonotype was counted only a few times. Its antigen is still unknown. Regarding the study as a whole: Shared by patients and controls, 25 to 35 CD8+ CDR3s were abundant in patients.

The sequence was collected from a human donor with aplastic anemia. This chain uses TRBV29-1 with TRBJ2-7; no clear D. The sample comprised sorted CD4+, CD8+, or CD8+CD57+ T cells (not recorded which) from PBMCs. CDR3 residues: CSVEAQGRYEQYF. In DNA, the CDR3 is TGCAGCGTTGAGGCACAAGGGCGCTACGAGCAGTACTTC.